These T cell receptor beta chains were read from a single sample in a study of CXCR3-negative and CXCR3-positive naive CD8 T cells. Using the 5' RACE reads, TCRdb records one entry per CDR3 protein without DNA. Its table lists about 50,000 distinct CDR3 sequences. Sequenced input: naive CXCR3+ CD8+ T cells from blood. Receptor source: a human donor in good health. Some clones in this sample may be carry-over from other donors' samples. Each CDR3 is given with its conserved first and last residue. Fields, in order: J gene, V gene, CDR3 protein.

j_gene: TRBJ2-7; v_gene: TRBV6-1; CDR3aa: CASSGTGIIYEQYF
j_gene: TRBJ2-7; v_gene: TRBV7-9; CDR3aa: CASSPWTGSYEQYF
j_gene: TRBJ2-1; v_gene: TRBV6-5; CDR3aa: CASSWDRSYNEQLF
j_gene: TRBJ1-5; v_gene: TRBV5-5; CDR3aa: CASSLVPATLHQPQHF
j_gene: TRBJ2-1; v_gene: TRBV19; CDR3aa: CASSDYSYNEQFF
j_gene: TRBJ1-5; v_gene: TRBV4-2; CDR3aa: CASSQDGDPNQPQHF
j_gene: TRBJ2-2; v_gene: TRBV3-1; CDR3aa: CASSQDLGLAVNTGELFF
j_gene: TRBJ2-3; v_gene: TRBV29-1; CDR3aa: CSVPWGGPDTQYF
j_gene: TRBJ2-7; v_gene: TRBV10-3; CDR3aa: CAISEGISWEQYF
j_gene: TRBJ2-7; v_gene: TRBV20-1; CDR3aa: CSATDSPYEQYF
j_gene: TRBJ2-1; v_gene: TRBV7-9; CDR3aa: CASSGSGGLAYNEQFF
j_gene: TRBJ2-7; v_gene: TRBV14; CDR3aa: CASSQVKLTRHEQYF
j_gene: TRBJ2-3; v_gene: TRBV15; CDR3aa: CATSRDRALTDTQYF
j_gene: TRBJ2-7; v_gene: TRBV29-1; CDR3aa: CSVVSGYEQYF
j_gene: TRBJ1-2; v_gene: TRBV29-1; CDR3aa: CSVPGRNYGYTF
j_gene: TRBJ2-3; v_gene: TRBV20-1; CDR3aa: CSASGTSGGWATDTQYF
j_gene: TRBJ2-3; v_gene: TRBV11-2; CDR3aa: CASSLVTWQGAADTQYF
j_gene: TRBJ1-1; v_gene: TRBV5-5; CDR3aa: CASQQGELEAFF
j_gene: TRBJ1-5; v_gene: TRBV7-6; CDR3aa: CASSSTASQPQHF
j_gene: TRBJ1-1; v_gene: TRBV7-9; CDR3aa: CASSHSGEIAEAFF
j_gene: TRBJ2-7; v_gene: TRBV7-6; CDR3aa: CASSLFDEGPFDSYEQYF
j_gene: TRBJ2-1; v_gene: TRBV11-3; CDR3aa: CASSMSGTSGVSGWNEQFF
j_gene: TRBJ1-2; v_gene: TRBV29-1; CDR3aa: CSAYLGDVVYGYTF
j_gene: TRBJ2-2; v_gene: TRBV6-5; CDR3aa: CASSYGLGGELFF
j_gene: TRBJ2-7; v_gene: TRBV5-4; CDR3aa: CASSFDSSELYEQYF
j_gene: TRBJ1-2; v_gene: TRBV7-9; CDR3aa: CASSLNTGDYGYTF
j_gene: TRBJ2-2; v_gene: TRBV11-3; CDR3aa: CASSLVPGELFF
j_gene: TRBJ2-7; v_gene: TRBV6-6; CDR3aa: CASRKRGQGEDEQYF
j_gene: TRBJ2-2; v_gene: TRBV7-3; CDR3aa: CASSLSSGELFF
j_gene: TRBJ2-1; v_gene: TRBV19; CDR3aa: CASSTTLTRPSGGYNEQFF
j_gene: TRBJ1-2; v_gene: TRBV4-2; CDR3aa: CASSQTNLFGYTF
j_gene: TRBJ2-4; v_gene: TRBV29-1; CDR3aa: CSVVTKNIQYF
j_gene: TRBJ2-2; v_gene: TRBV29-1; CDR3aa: CSVDDRNTGELFF
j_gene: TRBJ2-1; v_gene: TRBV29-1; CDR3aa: CSVRTGRVLDNEQFF
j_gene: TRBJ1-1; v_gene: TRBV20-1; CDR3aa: CSARGGQGRGNTEAFF
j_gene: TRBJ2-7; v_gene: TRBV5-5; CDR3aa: CASSLTGLTLEQYF
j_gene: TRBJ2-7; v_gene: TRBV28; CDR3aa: CASNLGPTGAYEQYF
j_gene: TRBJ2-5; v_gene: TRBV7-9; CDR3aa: CASSSDRERETQYF
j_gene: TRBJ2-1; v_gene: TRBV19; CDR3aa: CASSSGGRAASNEQFF
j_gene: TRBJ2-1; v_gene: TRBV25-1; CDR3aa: CASSETGGSYNEQFF
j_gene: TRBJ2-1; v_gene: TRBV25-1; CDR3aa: CASSDPNNEQFF
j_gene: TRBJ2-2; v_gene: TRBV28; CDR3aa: CASSFTGTSGAGELFF
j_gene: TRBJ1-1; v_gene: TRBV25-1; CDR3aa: CASTAGTEAFF
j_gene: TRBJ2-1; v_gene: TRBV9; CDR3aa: CASSALLAGGYNEQFF
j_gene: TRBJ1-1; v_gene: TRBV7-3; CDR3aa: CASSPGDRHTEAFF
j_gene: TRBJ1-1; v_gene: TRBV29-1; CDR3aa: CSVVWQAGEAFF
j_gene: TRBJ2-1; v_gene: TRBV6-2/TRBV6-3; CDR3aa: CASSSPQGWYEQFF
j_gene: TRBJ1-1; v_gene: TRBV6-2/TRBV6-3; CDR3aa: CATEGGLSTEAFF
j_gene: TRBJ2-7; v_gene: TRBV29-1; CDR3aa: CSVVTGAPLSSYEQYF
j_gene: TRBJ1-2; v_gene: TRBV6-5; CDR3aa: CASSPTTWYGYTF
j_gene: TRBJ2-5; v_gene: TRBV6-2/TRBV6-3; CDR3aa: CASSKAPGQGSETQYF
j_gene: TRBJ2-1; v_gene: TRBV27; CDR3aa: CASSFGTGYNEQFF
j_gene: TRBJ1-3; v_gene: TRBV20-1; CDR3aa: CSARDGYQGNTIYF
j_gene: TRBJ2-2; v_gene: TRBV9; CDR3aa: CASSVRTANTGELFF
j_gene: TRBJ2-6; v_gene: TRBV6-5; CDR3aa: CASRSQFSGANVLTF
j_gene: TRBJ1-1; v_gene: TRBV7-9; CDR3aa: CASSSGVGMDTEAFF
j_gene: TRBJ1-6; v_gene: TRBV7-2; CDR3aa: CASSSLGEDISLHF
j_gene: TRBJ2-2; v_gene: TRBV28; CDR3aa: CASSLGREVAGELFF
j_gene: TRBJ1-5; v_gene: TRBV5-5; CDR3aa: CASSPGQGSVYGPQHF
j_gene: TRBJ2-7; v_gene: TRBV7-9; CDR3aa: CASSLVKPEQYF